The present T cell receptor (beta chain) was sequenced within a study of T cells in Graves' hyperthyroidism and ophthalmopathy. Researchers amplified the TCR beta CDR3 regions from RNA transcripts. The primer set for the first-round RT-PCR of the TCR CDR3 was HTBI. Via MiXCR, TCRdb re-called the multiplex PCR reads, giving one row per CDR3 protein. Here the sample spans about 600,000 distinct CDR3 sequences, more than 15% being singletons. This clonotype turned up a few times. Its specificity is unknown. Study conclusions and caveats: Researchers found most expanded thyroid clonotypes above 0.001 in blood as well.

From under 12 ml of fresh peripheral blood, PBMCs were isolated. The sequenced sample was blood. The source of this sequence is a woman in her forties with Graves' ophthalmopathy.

The CDR3 spells CASSSRTGAEQYF. The CDR3 DNA sequence: TGTGCCAGCAGTTCCCGGACAGGGGCCGAGCAGTACTTC. The genes are TRBV27 and TRBJ2-7, with 9 bases matching TRBD1. With V trimmed by 4 bases and J by 6 bases, 4 bases remained unmatched. The CDR3 consists of 13 residues. The V gene's germline CDR1 is MNHEY and CDR2 SMNVEV (reference sequence).